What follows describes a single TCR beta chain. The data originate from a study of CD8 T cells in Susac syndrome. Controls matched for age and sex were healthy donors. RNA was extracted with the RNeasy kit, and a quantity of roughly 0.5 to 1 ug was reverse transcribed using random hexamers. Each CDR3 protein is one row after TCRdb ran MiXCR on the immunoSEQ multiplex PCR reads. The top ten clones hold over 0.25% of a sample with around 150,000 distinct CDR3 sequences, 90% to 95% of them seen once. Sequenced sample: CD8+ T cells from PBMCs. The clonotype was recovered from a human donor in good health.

The CDR3 spells CSASPDLRYEQFF. The CDR3 bases are TGCAGTGCTAGTCCAGACCTGCGATATGAGCAGTTCTTC. The chain uses TRBV20-1 and TRBJ2-1; no definite D call. Germline V lookup: CDR1 DFQATT, CDR2 SNEGSKA (reference sequence). V was trimmed by 3 bases and J by 8 bases, leaving 14 bases between them. The CDR3 is made up of 13 amino acids.